This T cell receptor (beta chain) was obtained from a study of Graves' ophthalmopathy and Graves' hyperthyroidism. Germline CDR1 reads MGHDK; CDR2 reads SYGVNS. The CDR3 runs to 14 residues. V was shortened by 5 bases and J by 0 bases, with 10 bases between the two germline ends. RNA transcripts yielded amplified TCR beta CDR3 regions. Second-round multiplex PCR came after a first-round RT-PCR that employed HTBI primers. In TCRdb, the multiplex PCR reads were re-called with MiXCR into one record per CDR3 protein. The sample yields around 670,000 distinct CDR3 sequences, 40% seen once. This clonotype was observed a handful of times. Its antigen remains unidentified. Study findings and constraints: For separating ophthalmopathy from stable hyperthyroidism, a 13-signature model gave about 90% sensitivity and approximately 76% specificity.

This sequence originates from an adult man with Graves' ophthalmopathy. This chain connects TRBV25-1 to TRBJ1-1; D is unclear. Sequenced: peripheral blood. DNA for the CDR3: TGTGCCAGCAGTTTATTGTATATGAACACTGAAGCTTTCTTT. Translation gives CASSLLYMNTEAFF.